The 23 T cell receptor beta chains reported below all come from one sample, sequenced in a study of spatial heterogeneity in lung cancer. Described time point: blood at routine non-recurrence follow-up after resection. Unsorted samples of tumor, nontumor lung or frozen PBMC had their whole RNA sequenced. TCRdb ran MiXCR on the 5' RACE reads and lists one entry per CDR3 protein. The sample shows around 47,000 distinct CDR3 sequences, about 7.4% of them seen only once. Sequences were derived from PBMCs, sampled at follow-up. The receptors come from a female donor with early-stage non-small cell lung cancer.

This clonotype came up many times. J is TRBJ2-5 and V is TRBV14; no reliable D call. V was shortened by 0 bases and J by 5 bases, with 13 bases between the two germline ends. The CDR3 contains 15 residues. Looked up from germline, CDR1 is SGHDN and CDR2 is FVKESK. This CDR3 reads CASSQEARLGETQYF. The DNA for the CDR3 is TGTGCCAGCAGCCAAGAGGCGCGGCTTGGGGAGACCCAGTACTTC. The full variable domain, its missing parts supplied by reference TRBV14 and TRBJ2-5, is EAGVTQFPSHSVIEKGQTVTLRCDPISGHDNLYWYRRVMGKEIKFLLHFVKESKQDESGMPNNRFLAERTGGTYSTLKVQPAELEDSGVYFCASSQEARLGETQYFGPGTRLLVL.

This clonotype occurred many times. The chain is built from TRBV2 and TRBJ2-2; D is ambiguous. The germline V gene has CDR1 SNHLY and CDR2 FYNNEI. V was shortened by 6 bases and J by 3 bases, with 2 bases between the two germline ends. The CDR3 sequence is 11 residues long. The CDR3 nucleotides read TGTGCCAGCAGCTACACCGGGGAGCTGTTTTTT. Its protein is CASSYTGELFF.

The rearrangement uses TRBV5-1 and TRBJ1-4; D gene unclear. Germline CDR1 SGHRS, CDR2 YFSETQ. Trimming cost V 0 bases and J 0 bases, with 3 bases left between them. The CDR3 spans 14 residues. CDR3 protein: CASSLGATNEKLFF. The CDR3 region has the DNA TGCGCCAGCAGCTTGGGAGCAACTAATGAAAAACTGTTTTTT.

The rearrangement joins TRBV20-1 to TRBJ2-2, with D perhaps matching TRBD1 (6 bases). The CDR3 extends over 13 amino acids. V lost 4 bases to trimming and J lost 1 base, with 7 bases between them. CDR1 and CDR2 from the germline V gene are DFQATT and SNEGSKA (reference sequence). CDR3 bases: TGCAGTGCTACCAGGGGGAACACCGGGGAGCTGTTTTTT. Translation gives CSATRGNTGELFF.

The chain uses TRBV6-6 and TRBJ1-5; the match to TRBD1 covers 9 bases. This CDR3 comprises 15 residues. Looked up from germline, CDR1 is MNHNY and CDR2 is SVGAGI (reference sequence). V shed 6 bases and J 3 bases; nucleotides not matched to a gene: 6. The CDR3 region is CASRTGQGDNQPQHF. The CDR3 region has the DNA TGTGCCAGCAGAACGGGACAGGGAGACAATCAGCCCCAGCATTTT.

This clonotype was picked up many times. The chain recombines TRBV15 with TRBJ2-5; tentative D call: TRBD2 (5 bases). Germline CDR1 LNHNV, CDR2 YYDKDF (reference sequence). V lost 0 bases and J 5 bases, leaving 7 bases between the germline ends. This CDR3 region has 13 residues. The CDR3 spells CATSREGDETQYF. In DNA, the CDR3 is TGTGCCACCAGCAGAGAGGGAGACGAGACCCAGTACTTC.

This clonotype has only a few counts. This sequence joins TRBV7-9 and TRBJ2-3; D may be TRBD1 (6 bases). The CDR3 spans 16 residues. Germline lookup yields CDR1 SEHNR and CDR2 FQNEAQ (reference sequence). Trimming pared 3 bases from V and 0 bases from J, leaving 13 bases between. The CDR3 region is CASSLGALLSTDTQYF. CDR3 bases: TGTGCCAGCAGCTTGGGGGCCCTCCTTAGCACAGATACGCAGTATTTT.

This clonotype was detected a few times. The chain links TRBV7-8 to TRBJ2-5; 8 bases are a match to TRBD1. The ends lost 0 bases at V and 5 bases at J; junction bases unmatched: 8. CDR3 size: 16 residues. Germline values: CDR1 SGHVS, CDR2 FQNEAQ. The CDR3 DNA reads TGTGCCAGCAGCTTAGCGGGCGACAGGGGATGGGAGACCCAGTACTTC. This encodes CASSLAGDRGWETQYF.

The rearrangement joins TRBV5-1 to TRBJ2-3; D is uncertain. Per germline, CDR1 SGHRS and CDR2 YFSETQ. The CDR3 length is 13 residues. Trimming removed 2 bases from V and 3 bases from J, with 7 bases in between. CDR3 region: CASSFMGTDTQYF. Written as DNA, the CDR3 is TGCGCCAGCAGCTTCATGGGGACAGATACGCAGTATTTT.

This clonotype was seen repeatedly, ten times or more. The CDR3 DNA reads as TGTGCCAGCAGCCCTCAAACAGGGTCTAATCAGCCCCAGCATTTT. This translates into CASSPQTGSNQPQHF. This chain connects TRBV12-3 or TRBV12-4 to TRBJ1-5; a possible D gene is TRBD1 (6 bases). The CDR3 has 15 residues. Trimming left V 6 bases short and J 4 bases short, with 16 bases between.

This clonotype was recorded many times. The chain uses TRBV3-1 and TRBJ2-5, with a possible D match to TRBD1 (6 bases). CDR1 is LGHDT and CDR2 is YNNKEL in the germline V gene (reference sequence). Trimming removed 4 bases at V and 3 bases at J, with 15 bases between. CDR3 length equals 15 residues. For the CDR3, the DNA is TGTGCCAGCAGCCGCAGGGGACCACGAGAAGAGACCCAGTACTTC. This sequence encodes CASSRRGPREETQYF.

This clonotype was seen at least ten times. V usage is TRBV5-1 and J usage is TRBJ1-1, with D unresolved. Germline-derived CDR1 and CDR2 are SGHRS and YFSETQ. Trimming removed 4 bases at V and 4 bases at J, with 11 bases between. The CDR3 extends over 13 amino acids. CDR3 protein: CASSLLFSTEAFF. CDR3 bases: TGCGCCAGCAGCCTTCTATTTTCCACTGAAGCTTTCTTT. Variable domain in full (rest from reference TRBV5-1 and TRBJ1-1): KAGVTQTPRYLIKTRGQQVTLSCSPISGHRSVSWYQQTPGQGLQFLFEYFSETQRNKGNFPGRFSGRQFSNSRSEMNVSTLELGDSALYLCASSLLFSTEAFFGQGTRLTVV.

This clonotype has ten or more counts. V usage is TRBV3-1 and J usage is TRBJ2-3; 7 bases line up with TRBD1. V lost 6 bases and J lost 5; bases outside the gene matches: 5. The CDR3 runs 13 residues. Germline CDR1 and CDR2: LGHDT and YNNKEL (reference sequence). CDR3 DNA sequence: TGTGCCAGCAGACAACCAGGGGGAGATACGCAGTATTTT. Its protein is CASRQPGGDTQYF.

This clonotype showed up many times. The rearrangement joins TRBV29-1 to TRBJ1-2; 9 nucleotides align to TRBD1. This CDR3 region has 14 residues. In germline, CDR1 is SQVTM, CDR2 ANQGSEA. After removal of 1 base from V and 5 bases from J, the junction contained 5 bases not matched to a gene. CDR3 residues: CSVEAGQGLYGYTF. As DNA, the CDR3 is TGCAGCGTTGAAGCGGGACAGGGTCTTTATGGCTACACCTTC.

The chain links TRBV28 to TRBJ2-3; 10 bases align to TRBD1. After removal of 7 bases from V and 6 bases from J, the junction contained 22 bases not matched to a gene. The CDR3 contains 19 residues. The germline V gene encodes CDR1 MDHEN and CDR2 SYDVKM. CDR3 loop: CASIRAEDRGNPLRDTQYF. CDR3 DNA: TGTGCCAGCATCAGAGCCGAGGACAGGGGGAATCCACTAAGGGATACGCAGTATTTT.

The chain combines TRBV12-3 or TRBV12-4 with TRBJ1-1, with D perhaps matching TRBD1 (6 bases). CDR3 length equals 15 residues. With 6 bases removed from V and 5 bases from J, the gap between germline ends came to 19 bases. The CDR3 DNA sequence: TGTGCCAGCAGCCCTGGGACACCCTCGCTGACTGAAGCTTTCTTT. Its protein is CASSPGTPSLTEAFF.

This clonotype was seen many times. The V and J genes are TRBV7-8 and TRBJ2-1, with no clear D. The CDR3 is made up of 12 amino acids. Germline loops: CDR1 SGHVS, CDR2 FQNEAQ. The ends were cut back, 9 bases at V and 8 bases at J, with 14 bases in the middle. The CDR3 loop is CASNLWGDEQFF. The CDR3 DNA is TGTGCCAGTAATCTCTGGGGTGATGAGCAGTTCTTC.

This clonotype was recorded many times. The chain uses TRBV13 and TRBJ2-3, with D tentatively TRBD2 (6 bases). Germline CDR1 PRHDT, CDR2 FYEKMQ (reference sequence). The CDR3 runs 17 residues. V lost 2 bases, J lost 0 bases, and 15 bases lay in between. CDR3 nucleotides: TGTGCCAGCAGCTTAATCCTAGCGTTGGGGAGCACAGATACGCAGTATTTT. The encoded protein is CASSLILALGSTDTQYF.

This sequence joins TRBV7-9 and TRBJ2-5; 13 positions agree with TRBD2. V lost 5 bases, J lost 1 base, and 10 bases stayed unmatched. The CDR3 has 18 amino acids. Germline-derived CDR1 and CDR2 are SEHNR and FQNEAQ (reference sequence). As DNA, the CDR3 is TGTGCCAGCAGCCGACGCCCGACTAGCGGGGGGCTCCAAGAGACCCAGTACTTC. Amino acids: CASSRRPTSGGLQETQYF. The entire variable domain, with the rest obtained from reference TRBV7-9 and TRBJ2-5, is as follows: DTGVSQNPRHKITKRGQNVTFRCDPISEHNRLYWYRQTLGQGPEFLTYFQNEAQLEKSRLLSDRFSAERPKGSFSTLEIQRTEQGDSAMYLCASSRRPTSGGLQETQYFGPGTRLLVL.

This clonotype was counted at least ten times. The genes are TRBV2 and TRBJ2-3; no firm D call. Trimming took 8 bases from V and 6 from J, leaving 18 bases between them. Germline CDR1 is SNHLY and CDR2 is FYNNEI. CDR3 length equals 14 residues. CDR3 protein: CASDQPGERDTQYF. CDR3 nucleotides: TGTGCCAGCGACCAGCCTGGGGAACGGGATACGCAGTATTTT.

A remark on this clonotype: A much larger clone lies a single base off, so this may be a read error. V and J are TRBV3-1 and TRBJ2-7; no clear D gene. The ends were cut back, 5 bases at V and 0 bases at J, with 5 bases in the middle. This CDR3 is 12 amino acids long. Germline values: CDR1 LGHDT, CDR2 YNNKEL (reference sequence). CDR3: CASSTTSYEQYF. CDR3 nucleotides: TGTGCCAGCAGCACCACCTCCTACGAGCAGTACTTC.

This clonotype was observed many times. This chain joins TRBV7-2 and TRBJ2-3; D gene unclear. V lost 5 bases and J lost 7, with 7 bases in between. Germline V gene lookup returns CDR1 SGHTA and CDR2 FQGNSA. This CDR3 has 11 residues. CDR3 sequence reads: CASSRSNTQYF. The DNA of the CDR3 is TGTGCCAGCAGCCGCTCTAATACGCAGTATTTT.

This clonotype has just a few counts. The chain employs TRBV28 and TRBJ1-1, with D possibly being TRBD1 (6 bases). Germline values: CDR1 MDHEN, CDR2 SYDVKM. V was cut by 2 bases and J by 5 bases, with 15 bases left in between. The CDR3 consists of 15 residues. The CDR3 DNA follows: TGTGCCAGCAGTTTAATCGGAAGGCAGGGGACTGAAGCTTTCTTT. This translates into CASSLIGRQGTEAFF. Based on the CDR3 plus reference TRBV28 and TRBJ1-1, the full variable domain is DVKVTQSSRYLVKRTGEKVFLECVQDMDHENMFWYRQDPGLGLRLIYFSYDVKMKEKGDIPEGYSVSREKKERFSLILESASTNQTSMYLCASSLIGRQGTEAFFGQGTRLTVV.